A single sample gave rise to the 18 T cell receptor beta chains below, sequenced in a study of T cell changes during pregnancy in multiple sclerosis. Produced via immunoSEQ multiplex PCR; TCRdb's table is partial and in-frame only. The sample lists approximately 120,000 clones, 95% to 98% seen once, with roughly 0.45% in the top ten. The starting material was peripheral blood, obtained after pregnancy. The receptors originated from a female donor with multiple sclerosis, enrolled in a pregnancy study.

V and J are TRBV27 and TRBJ2-7; TRBD2 aligns across 12 bases. Unmatched junction bases numbered 6, after V lost 5 bases and J lost 4 bases. CDR3 length equals 15 residues. CDR1 is MNHEY, CDR2 SMNVEV, per germline (reference sequence). CDR3 coding DNA: TGTGCCAGCAGTCCTGGACTAGCGGGAAGGTACGAGCAGTACTTC. Residues: CASSPGLAGRYEQYF.

The chain uses TRBV4-2 and TRBJ2-1, with 10 bases that match TRBD2. CDR1 and CDR2 from the germline V gene are LGHNA and YNFKEQ. The length of the CDR3 is 17 residues. V shed 4 bases, J shed 7 bases, and the junction held 13 bases outside the gene matches. CDR3 DNA: TGTGCCAGCAGCCGATCGGAACTAGCGGGACCAGGGAATGAGCAGTTCTTC. Protein: CASSRSELAGPGNEQFF.

V is TRBV7-9 and J is TRBJ2-3, with no clear D. V was trimmed by 5 bases and J by 5 bases, leaving 5 bases between them. This CDR3 is 11 amino acids long. CDR1 is SEHNR, CDR2 FQNEAQ, per germline (reference sequence). For the CDR3, the DNA is TGTGCCAGCAGCATCGTAGATACGCAGTATTTT. Translating gives CASSIVDTQYF.

The chain couples TRBV19 to TRBJ2-6, with D possibly matching TRBD1 (5 bases). This CDR3 has 18 residues. V lost 0 bases and J 0 bases, leaving 12 bases between the germline ends. Per germline, CDR1 LNHDA and CDR2 SQIVND (reference sequence). Here the CDR3 reads CASSIERGPSSGANVLTF. As DNA, the CDR3 is TGTGCCAGTAGTATAGAAAGGGGCCCCTCCTCTGGGGCCAACGTCCTGACTTTC.

The chain employs TRBV15 and TRBJ1-2; D is ambiguous. There are 13 residues in the CDR3. The germline CDR1 and CDR2 sequences are LNHNV and YYDKDF (reference sequence). Trimming took off 4 bases at V and 2 bases at J, with 8 bases between the two ends. In DNA, the CDR3 is TGTGCCACCAGCATATCGGAGAACTATGGCTACACCTTC. Its protein product is CATSISENYGYTF.

The chain couples TRBV30 to TRBJ1-1; D unresolved. From germline, CDR1 is GTSNPN and CDR2 SVGIG (reference sequence). The CDR3 runs to 11 residues. Between the trimmed V and J ends, which lost 3 bases and 1 base, there was a span of 3 bases. The DNA of the CDR3 is TGTGCCTGGAGACAGAACACTGAAGCTTTCTTT. Protein product: CAWRQNTEAFF.

The chain links TRBV6-1 to TRBJ2-7, with D perhaps matching TRBD2 (6 bases). The CDR3 covers 15 residues. The V end lost 2 bases, the J end lost 1 base, and 12 bases lay between the germline ends. Germline V gene sequence: CDR1 MNHNS, CDR2 SASEGT. CDR3 region: CASSERFSGSYEQYF. CDR3 coding DNA: TGTGCCAGCAGTGAACGCTTTAGCGGATCCTACGAGCAGTACTTC.

The chain combines TRBV6-1 with TRBJ2-3, with 7 bases that match TRBD1. After removal of 2 bases from V and 4 bases from J, the junction contained 6 bases not matched to a gene. CDR1 and CDR2 from the germline V gene are MNHNS and SASEGT. The CDR3 covers 15 residues. The CDR3 is CASSESTGRADTQYF. The DNA of the CDR3 is TGTGCCAGCAGTGAATCGACAGGGCGAGCAGATACGCAGTATTTT.

This sequence joins TRBV7-8 and TRBJ2-7, with 12 bases aligning to TRBD2. The CDR3 extends over 15 amino acids. Trimming removed 3 bases from V and 0 bases from J; junction bases left unmatched: 0. The germline V gene encodes CDR1 SGHVS and CDR2 FQNEAQ. The CDR3 protein is CASSLTSGSSYEQYF. The DNA for the CDR3 is TGTGCCAGCAGCTTGACTAGCGGGAGCTCCTACGAGCAGTACTTC.

The sample holds one count of this clone. The V and J genes are TRBV18 and TRBJ2-7; D gene uncertain. Trimming cost V 1 base and J 4 bases, with 8 bases left between them. The CDR3 is 13 residues long. The germline CDR1 and CDR2 sequences are KGHSH and LQKENI. The CDR3 is CASSPLSEYEQYF. The CDR3 DNA sequence: TGTGCCAGCTCACCACTCAGCGAGTACGAGCAGTACTTC.

CDR3: CASRGFRGDSNQPQHF. The DNA of the CDR3 is TGTGCCAGCAGGGGTTTCCGCGGAGATAGCAATCAGCCCCAGCATTTT. This chain connects TRBV27 to TRBJ1-5; D uncertain. V was cut by 6 bases and J by 0 bases, with 15 bases left in between. This CDR3 region has 16 residues. Germline V gene lookup returns CDR1 MNHEY and CDR2 SMNVEV (reference sequence).

The chain couples TRBV15 to TRBJ1-1; perhaps TRBD1 as D (5 bases). V dropped 3 bases and J dropped 5 bases, with 7 bases sitting between them. Per the germline V gene, CDR1 is LNHNV and CDR2 is YYDKDF (reference sequence). The CDR3 extends over 12 amino acids. This chain's CDR3 is CATSRGLTEAFF. In DNA, the CDR3 is TGTGCCACCAGCAGGGGGCTTACTGAAGCTTTCTTT.

CDR3 coding DNA: TGCAGTGCTCCACGAGGGCAGTTCTTC. This encodes CSAPRGQFF. The chain couples TRBV20-1 to TRBJ2-1, with D hard to call. The germline gives CDR1 DFQATT, CDR2 SNEGSKA (reference sequence). The V end lost 5 bases, the J end lost 12 bases, and 8 bases lay between the germline ends. CDR3 length: 9 amino acids.

V gene TRBV4-3 combines with J gene TRBJ2-1; 8 nucleotides line up with TRBD1. The germline CDR1 and CDR2 sequences are LGHNA and YSLEER. The trim removed 4 bases at V and 8 bases at J, leaving 7 bases unmatched. The CDR3 consists of 14 residues. CDR3 DNA sequence: TGCGCCAGCAGCCTGACAGGGGATGAATATGAGCAGTTCTTC. Encoded protein: CASSLTGDEYEQFF.

The chain couples TRBV2 to TRBJ2-7, with D possibly TRBD1 on 5 matching bases. Germline V gene sequence: CDR1 SNHLY, CDR2 FYNNEI. The V end lost 6 bases, the J end lost 4 bases, and 13 bases lay between the germline ends. The CDR3 covers 13 residues. The chain's CDR3 is CASRSTVGYEQYF. For the CDR3, the DNA is TGTGCCAGCAGATCGACAGTGGGGTACGAGCAGTACTTC.

The rearrangement links TRBV10-3 to TRBJ2-7, with a tentative D call TRBD2 (6 bases). The CDR3 loop spans 12 amino acids. The germline V gene has CDR1 ENHRY and CDR2 SYGVKD. With 8 bases removed from V and 3 bases from J, the gap between germline ends came to 11 bases. Here the CDR3 DNA reads TGTGCCATCCGGGGGTCCAGCTACGAGCAGTACTTC. Residues: CAIRGSSYEQYF.

CDR3 sequence: CASRTGVSYEQYF. DNA of the CDR3: TGTGCCAGTAGGACAGGGGTCTCCTACGAGCAGTACTTC. V is TRBV27 and J is TRBJ2-7, with 9 bases identical to TRBD1. The CDR3 covers 13 residues. CDR1 MNHEY and CDR2 SMNVEV come from the germline V gene (reference sequence). Trimming at V came to 9 bases and at J to 0 bases, leaving 3 bases not matched to a gene.

The V gene is TRBV5-6, the J gene TRBJ2-5, with TRBD1 matching 7 bases. With 5 bases clipped from V and 2 bases from J, the junction kept 18 bases outside the gene matches. Looked up from germline, CDR1 is SGHDT and CDR2 is YYEEEE. The CDR3 is 18 amino acids. CDR3 amino acids: CASRGYGLAGGEQETQYF. The CDR3 region has the DNA TGTGCCAGCAGAGGATATGGGCTAGCAGGGGGAGAACAAGAGACCCAGTACTTC.